The clone carrying this T cell receptor (beta chain) turned up a few times. Its matching antigen is unknown. Semi-nested PCR with Nested Universal Primer A followed constant-region reverse priming of full-length variable regions. TCRdb itself ran the 5' RACE reads through MiXCR, one entry per CDR3 protein. The sample consists of 34,000 or so distinct CDR3 sequences, roughly 30% of them appearing once. Treg sorting used a CD4+CD25+CD127-/low gate. Study outcomes and limitations: Tumor memory CD4+ T cell TCR gene usage was found to cluster with blood and lymph node memory CD4+ cells and with lymph node naive CD4+ cells. Greatest tumor Treg TCR overlap was with tumor naive CD4+ cells. Larger-cohort validation covered only one TCR beta V-J rearrangement.

The receptor was derived from a female donor with breast cancer. The sequencing input was tumor-infiltrating Tregs sorted from the breast tumor.

CDR3 bases: TGTGCCAGCAGTTACTCCCTGGGTGTCAGGGGTGATTCACCCCTCCACTTT. It specifies CASSYSLGVRGDSPLHF. V is TRBV6-6 and J is TRBJ1-6; possibly TRBD1 for D (6 bases). The CDR3 contains 17 residues. CDR1 MNHNY and CDR2 SVGAGI come from the germline V gene (reference sequence). Trimming took off 0 bases at V and 8 bases at J, with 17 bases between the two ends.